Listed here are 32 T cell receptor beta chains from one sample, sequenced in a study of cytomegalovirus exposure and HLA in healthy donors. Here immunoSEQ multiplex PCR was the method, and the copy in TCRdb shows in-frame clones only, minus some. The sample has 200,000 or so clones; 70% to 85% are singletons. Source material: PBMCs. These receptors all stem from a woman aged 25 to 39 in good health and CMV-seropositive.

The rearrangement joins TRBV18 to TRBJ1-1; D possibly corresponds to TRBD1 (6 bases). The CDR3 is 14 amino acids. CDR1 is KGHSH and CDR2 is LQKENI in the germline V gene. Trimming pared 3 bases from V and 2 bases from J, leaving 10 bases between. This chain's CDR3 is CASSPDSLNTEAFF. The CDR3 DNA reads TGTGCCAGCTCACCGGACAGCCTAAACACTGAAGCTTTCTTT.

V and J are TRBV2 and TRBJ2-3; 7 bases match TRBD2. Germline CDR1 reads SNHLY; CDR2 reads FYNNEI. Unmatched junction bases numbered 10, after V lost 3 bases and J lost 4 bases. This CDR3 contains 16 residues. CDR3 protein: CASSEASGAVADTQYF. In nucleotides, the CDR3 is TGTGCCAGCAGTGAGGCGAGCGGGGCCGTGGCAGATACGCAGTATTTT.

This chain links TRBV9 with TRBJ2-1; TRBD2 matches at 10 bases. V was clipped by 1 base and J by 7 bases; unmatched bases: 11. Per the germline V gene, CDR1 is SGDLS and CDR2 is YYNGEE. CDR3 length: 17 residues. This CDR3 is CASSVRPSAGGVNEQFF. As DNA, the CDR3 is TGTGCCAGCAGCGTACGACCTTCAGCGGGAGGGGTGAATGAGCAGTTCTTC.

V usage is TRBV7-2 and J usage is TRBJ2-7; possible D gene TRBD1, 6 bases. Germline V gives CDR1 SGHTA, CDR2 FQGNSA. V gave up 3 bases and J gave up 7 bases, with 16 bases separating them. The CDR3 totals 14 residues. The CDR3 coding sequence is TGTGCCAGCAGCTTGATACCGGGACACCCAGAGCAGTACTTC. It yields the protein CASSLIPGHPEQYF.

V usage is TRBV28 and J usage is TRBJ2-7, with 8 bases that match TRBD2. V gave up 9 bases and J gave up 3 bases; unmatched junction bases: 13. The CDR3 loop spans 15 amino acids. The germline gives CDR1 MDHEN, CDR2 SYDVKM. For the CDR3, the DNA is TGTGCCAGTACTAATACGGGACTAGAAGTCTACGAGCAGTACTTC. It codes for CASTNTGLEVYEQYF.

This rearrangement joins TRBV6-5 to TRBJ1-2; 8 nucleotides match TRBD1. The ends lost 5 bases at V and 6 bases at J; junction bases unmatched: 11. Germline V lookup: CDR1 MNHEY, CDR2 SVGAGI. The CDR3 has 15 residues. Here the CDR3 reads CASSTSGTGVHGYTF. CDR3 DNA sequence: TGTGCCAGCAGTACGAGCGGGACAGGAGTCCATGGCTACACCTTC.

The chain's CDR3 is CASSTRTALNTDTQYF. Here the CDR3 DNA reads TGTGCCAGTAGTACTAGGACAGCGTTGAACACAGATACGCAGTATTTT. The rearrangement joins TRBV19 to TRBJ2-3; TRBD1 might be the D (6 bases). CDR1 and CDR2 from the germline V gene are LNHDA and SQIVND (reference sequence). V shed 4 bases and J shed 2 bases, with 16 bases lying between them. The CDR3 has 16 residues.

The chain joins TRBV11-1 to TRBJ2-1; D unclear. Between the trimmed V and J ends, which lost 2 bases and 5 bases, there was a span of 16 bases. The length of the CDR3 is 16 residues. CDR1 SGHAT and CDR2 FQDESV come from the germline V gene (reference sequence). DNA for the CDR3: TGTGCCAGCAGCTTATTCGGAGCGAGGTACAACAATGAGCAGTTCTTC. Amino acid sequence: CASSLFGARYNNEQFF.

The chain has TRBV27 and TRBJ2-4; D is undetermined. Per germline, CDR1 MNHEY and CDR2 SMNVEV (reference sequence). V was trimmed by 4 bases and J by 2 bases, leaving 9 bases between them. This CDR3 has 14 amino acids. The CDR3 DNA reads TGTGCCAGCAGTTATCAGGCTTCCAAAAACATTCAGTACTTC. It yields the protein CASSYQASKNIQYF.

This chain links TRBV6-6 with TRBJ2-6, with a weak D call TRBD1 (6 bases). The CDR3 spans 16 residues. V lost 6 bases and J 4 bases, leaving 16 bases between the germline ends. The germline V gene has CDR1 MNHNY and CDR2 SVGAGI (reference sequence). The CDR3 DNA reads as TGTGCCAGCAGCCCAATCCGACAGGTCGGGGCCAACGTCCTGACTTTC. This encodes CASSPIRQVGANVLTF.

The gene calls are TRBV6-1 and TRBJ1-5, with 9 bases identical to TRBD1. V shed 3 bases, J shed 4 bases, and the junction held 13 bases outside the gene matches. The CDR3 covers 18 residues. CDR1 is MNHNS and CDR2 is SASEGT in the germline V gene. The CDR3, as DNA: TGTGCCAGCAGTGAGACAGGGGGGTTTGTTATTAGTAATCAGCCCCAGCATTTT. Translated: CASSETGGFVISNQPQHF.

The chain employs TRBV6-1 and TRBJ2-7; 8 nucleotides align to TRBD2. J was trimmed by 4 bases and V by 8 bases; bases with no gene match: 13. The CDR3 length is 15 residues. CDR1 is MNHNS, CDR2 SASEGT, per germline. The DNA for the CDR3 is TGTGCCAGCGACCGGGGGGGTGCTCAAAGATACGAGCAGTACTTC. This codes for CASDRGGAQRYEQYF.

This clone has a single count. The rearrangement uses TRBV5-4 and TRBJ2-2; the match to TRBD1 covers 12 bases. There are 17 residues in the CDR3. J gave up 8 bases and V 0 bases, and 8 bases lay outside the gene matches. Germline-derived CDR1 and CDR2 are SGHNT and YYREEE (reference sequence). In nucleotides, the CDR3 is TGTGCCAGCAGCTTGGGTGGGACAGGGGGCACAAAGGGGGAGCTGTTTTTT. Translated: CASSLGGTGGTKGELFF.

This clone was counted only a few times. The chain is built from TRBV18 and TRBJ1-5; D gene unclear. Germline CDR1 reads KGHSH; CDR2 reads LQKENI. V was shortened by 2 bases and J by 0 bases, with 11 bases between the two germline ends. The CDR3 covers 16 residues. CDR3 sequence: CASSPVNRLSNQPQHF. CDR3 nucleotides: TGTGCCAGCTCACCAGTCAACCGACTTAGCAATCAGCCCCAGCATTTT. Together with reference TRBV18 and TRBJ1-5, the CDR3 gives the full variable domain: NAGVMQNPRHLVRRRGQEARLRCSPMKGHSHVYWYRQLPEEGLKFMVYLQKENIIDESGMPKERFSAEFPKEGPSILRIQQVVRGDSAAYFCASSPVNRLSNQPQHFGDGTRLSIL.

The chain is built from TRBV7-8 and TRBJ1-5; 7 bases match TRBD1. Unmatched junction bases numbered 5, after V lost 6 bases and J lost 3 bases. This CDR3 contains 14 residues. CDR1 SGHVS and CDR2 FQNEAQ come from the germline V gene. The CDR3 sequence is CASSLGQFNQPQHF. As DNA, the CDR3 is TGTGCCAGCAGTTTGGGACAGTTCAATCAGCCCCAGCATTTT.

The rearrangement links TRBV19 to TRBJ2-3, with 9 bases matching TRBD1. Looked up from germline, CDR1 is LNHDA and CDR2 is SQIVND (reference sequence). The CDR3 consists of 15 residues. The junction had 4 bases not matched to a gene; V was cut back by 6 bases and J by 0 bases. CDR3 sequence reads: CASRPGTGSTDTQYF. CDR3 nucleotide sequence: TGTGCCAGTAGGCCCGGGACAGGGAGCACAGATACGCAGTATTTT.

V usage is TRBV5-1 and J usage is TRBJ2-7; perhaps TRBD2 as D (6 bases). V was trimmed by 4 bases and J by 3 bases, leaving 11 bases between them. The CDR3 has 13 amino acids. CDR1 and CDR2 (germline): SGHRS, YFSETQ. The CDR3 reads CASSGASDYEQYF. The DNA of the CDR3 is TGCGCCAGCAGCGGTGCTAGCGACTACGAGCAGTACTTC.

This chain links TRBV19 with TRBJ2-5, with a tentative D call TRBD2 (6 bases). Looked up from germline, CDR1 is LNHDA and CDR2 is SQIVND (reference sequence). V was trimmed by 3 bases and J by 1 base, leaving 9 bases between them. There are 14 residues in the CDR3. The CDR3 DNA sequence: TGTGCCAGTAGTATCGCGGGAACCCAAGAGACCCAGTACTTC. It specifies CASSIAGTQETQYF.

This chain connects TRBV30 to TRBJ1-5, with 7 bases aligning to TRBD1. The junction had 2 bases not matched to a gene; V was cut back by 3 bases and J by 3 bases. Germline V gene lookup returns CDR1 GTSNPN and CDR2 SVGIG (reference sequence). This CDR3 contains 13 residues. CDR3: CAWRDRANQPQHF. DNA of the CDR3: TGTGCCTGGAGAGACAGGGCCAATCAGCCCCAGCATTTT.

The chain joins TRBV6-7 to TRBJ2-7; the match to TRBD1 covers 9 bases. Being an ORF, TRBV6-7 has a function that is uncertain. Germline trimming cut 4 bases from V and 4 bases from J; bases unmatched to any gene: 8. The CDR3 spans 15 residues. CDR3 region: CASSSSGQGSYEQYF. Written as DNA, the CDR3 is TGTGCCAGCAGTTCATCGGGACAGGGATCTTACGAGCAGTACTTC.

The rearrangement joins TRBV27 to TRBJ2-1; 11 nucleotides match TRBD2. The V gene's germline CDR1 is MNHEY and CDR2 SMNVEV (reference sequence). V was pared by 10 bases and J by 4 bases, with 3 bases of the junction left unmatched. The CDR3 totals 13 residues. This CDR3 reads CATGTSGYNEQFF. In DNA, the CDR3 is TGTGCCACCGGGACTAGCGGATACAATGAGCAGTTCTTC.

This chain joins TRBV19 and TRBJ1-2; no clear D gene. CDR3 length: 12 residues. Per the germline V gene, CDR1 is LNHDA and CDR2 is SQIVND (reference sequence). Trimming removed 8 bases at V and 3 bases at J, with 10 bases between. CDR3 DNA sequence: TGTGCCAGTGGAGATCCTTACTATGGCTACACCTTC. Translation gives CASGDPYYGYTF.

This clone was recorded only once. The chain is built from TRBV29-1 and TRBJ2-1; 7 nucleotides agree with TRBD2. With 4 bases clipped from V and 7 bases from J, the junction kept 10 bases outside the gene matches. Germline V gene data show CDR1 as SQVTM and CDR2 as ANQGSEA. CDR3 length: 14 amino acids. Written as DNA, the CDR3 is TGCAGCGTTGTCGCGAGCGGGAATAGGAATGAGCAGTTCTTC. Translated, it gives CSVVASGNRNEQFF.

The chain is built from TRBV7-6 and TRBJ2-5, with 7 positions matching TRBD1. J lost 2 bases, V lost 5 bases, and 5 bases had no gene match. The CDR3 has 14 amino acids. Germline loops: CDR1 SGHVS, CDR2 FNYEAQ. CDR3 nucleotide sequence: TGTGCCAGCAGCCAAGGGACAGTTCAAGAGACCCAGTACTTC. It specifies CASSQGTVQETQYF. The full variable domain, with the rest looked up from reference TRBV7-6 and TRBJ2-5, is GAGVSQSPRYKVTKRGQDVALRCDPISGHVSLYWYRQALGQGPEFLTYFNYEAQQDKSGLPNDRFSAERPEGSISTLTIQRTEQRDSAMYRCASSQGTVQETQYFGPGTRLLVL.

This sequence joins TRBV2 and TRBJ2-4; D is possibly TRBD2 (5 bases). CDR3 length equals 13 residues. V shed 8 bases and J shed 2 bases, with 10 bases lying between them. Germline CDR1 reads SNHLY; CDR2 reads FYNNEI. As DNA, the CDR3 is TGTGCCAGCTGGCGGGTTTCCAAAAACATTCAGTACTTC. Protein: CASWRVSKNIQYF. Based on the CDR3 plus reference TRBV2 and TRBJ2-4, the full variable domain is EPEVTQTPSHQVTQMGQEVILRCVPISNHLYFYWYRQILGQKVEFLVSFYNNEISEKSEIFDDQFSVERPDGSNFTLKIRSTKLEDSAMYFCASWRVSKNIQYFGAGTRLSVL.

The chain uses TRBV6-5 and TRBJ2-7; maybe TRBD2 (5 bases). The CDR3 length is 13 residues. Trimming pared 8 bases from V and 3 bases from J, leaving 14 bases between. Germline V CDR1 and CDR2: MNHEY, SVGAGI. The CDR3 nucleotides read TGTGCCAGCGCGTACCGGGAAGACTACGAGCAGTACTTC. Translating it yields CASAYREDYEQYF.

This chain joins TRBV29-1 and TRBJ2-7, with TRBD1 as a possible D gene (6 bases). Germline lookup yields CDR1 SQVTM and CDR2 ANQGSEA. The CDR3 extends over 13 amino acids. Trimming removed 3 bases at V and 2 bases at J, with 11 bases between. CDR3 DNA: TGCAGCGTTGAGGTCGGACAGACCTACGAGCAGTACTTC. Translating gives CSVEVGQTYEQYF.

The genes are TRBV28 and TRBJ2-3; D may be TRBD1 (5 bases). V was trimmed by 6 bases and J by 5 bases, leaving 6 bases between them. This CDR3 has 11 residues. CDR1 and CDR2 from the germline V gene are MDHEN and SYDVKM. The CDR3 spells CASRGEDTQYF. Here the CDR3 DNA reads TGTGCCAGCAGAGGGGAAGATACGCAGTATTTT.

For the CDR3, the DNA is TGTGCCAGCAGCTTACAGCGCCAAACCTCCTACGAGCAGTACTTC. Translation: CASSLQRQTSYEQYF. The chain is built from TRBV7-8 and TRBJ2-7, with D hard to call. From germline, CDR1 is SGHVS and CDR2 FQNEAQ. The CDR3 extends over 15 amino acids. Between the trimmed V and J ends, which lost 2 bases and 0 bases, there was a span of 11 bases.

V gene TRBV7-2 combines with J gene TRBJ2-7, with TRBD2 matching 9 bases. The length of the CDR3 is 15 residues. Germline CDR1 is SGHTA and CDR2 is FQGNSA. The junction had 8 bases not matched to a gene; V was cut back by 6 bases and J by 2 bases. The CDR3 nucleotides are TGTGCCAGCAGAGAGGGAGGCGGGAGGGCCTACGAGCAGTACTTC. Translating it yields CASREGGGRAYEQYF.

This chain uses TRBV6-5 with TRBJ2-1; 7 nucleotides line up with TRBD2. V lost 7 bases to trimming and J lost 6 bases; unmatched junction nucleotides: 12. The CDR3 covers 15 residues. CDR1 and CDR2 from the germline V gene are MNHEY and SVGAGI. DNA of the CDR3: TGTGCCAGCACTCCCCCGGGGAGGGCCGTCAATGAGCAGTTCTTC. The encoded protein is CASTPPGRAVNEQFF.

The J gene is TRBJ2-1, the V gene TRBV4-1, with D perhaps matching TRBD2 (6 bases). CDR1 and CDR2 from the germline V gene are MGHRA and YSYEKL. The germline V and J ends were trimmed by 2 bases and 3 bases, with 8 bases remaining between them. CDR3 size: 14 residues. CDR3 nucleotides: TGCGCCAGCAGCCAAAGCGGGTACTACAATGAGCAGTTCTTC. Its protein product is CASSQSGYYNEQFF.